This record looks at one T cell receptor beta chain sequence and its context. The antigen is unknown. The sample originates from a study of T cell responses to AZD1222 COVID-19 vaccine. The study, taken as a whole, reports: White British donors predominated, females outnumbered males, and clonal diversity was possibly underestimated.

V lost 3 bases to trimming and J lost 2 bases; unmatched junction nucleotides: 5. The CDR3 has 17 residues. Germline CDR1 reads LNHDA; CDR2 reads SQIVND (reference sequence). The protocol was immunoSEQ multiplex PCR, while the TCRdb copy is restricted to in-frame clones and leaves out a portion. The top ten hold around 5.1% of the sample, which has about 110,000 clones, under 90% seen once. The sequences come from peripheral blood, collected on day 0 of AZD1222 vaccination. This sequence was found in an adult in good health. The V and J genes are TRBV19 and TRBJ2-3, with 13 bases aligning to TRBD2. The chain's CDR3 is CASSISGLAGSTDTQYF. The CDR3 coding sequence is TGTGCCAGTAGTATTTCGGGACTAGCGGGGTCCACAGATACGCAGTATTTT. The entire variable domain, with the rest obtained from reference TRBV19 and TRBJ2-3, is as follows: DGGITQSPKYLFRKEGQNVTLSCEQNLNHDAMYWYRQDPGQGLRLIYYSQIVNDFQKGDIAEGYSVSREKKESFPLTVTSAQKNPTAFYLCASSISGLAGSTDTQYFGPGTRLTVL.